This T cell receptor (beta chain) was sequenced during a study of cytomegalovirus exposure and HLA in healthy donors. Findings of the study overall: Cytomegalovirus association was assigned to about 150 TCR beta chains.

The V gene end was trimmed by 5 bases and the J gene end by 4 bases; junction bases not matched to a gene: 7. The CDR3 has 15 residues. Germline CDR1 is SEHNR and CDR2 is FQNEAQ (reference sequence). As regards this clone: Its antigen is currently unknown.

Vbeta (60) and Jbeta (13) primers were used in the PCR. As processed by the authors: An analysis performed later counted 81 million or so unique TCR beta chains (roughly 10 million of them shared). The assay was immunoSEQ multiplex PCR, and TCRdb's table has in-frame clones only and misses some. That table supplies the V and J calls and clone size; D and trimming were determined from the DNA. The sample has some 130,000 clones, more than 75% seen once. Unrecorded immune exposure was likely among donors, who were nominally healthy when sampled. The source material was PBMCs. This receptor was identified in a female donor in good health and CMV-seronegative. The rearrangement joins TRBV7-9 to TRBJ1-2, with TRBD1 matching over 10 bases. The CDR3 DNA reads as TGTGCCAGCAGCACGACAGGGGGCGCAGGCTATGGCTACACCTTC. Protein sequence: CASSTTGGAGYGYTF. Full variable domain (outside the CDR3, taken from reference TRBV7-9 and TRBJ1-2): DTGVSQNPRHKITKRGQNVTFRCDPISEHNRLYWYRQTLGQGPEFLTYFQNEAQLEKSRLLSDRFSAERPKGSFSTLEIQRTEQGDSAMYLCASSTTGGAGYGYTFGSGTRLTVV.